Each of the 18 T cell receptor beta chains below was sequenced from the same sample in a study of early T cells in non-severe SARS-CoV-2 infection. TCRdb re-analysed the 5' RACE reads in MiXCR, keeping a single row per CDR3 protein. Found here are about 46,000 distinct CDR3 sequences, roughly 5.7% of them singletons; the top ten hold under 5.5%. The sequencing used whole blood, collected at baseline. The receptors come from an adult who was a healthcare worker with PCR-confirmed SARS-CoV-2 infection or an uninfected control (not recorded which).

This clonotype was recorded many times. Here the CDR3 reads CASSVRATSGTLEQYF. CDR3 DNA: TGTGCCAGCAGTGTACGTGCCACTAGCGGAACTTTAGAGCAGTACTTC. This chain joins TRBV27 and TRBJ2-7; 8 nucleotides agree with TRBD2. The CDR3 contains 16 residues. Germline V gives CDR1 MNHEY, CDR2 SMNVEV (reference sequence). V lost 5 bases, J lost 7 bases, and 16 bases stayed unmatched.

In its sample, this clonotype was seen many times. The chain carries TRBV12-3 or TRBV12-4 and TRBJ2-7, with 7 bases fitting TRBD1. The J segment lost 5 bases and the V segment lost 5 bases, leaving 18 bases of the junction unmatched. The CDR3 has 17 residues. This CDR3 is CASSTPTPTGLVHEQYF. The CDR3 bases are TGTGCCAGCAGTACCCCGACCCCGACAGGGCTAGTCCACGAGCAGTACTTC.

This clonotype was counted only a few times. CDR3 protein: CASSPGLAGVEQYF. The DNA for the CDR3 is TGTGCCAGCTCACCGGGACTAGCGGGAGTAGAGCAGTACTTC. V and J are TRBV18 and TRBJ2-7, with 14 positions matching TRBD2. This CDR3 comprises 14 residues. The germline V gene encodes CDR1 KGHSH and CDR2 LQKENI. The V and J ends lost 3 bases and 7 bases, in that order; junction bases with no gene match: 2.

This clonotype was detected many times. V gene TRBV27 combines with J gene TRBJ2-2, with 7 bases that match TRBD1. V shed 3 bases, J shed 8 bases, and the junction held 3 bases outside the gene matches. CDR3 size: 13 residues. Germline V CDR1 and CDR2: MNHEY, SMNVEV (reference sequence). CDR3 nucleotides: TGTGCCAGCAGTTTTACAGGGGAGGGGGAGCTGTTTTTT. The encoded protein is CASSFTGEGELFF.

This clonotype was detected ten times or more. J is TRBJ2-1 and V is TRBV6-1, with unresolved D. Trimming cost V 3 bases and J 9 bases, with 21 bases left between them. The CDR3 totals 16 residues. Germline V CDR1 and CDR2: MNHNS, SASEGT. CDR3: CASSDLLKELGVEQFF. CDR3 sequence (DNA): TGTGCCAGCAGTGACCTCTTGAAGGAGCTTGGGGTTGAGCAGTTCTTC.

This clonotype was observed at least ten times. The chain employs TRBV6-6 and TRBJ1-6, with a tentative D call TRBD1 (5 bases). V was cut by 5 bases and J by 0 bases, with 14 bases left in between. Germline assignment: CDR1 MNHNY and CDR2 SVGAGI (reference sequence). The CDR3 totals 17 residues. DNA of the CDR3: TGTGCCAGCAGTACGACAGCTTCCAGCTCCTATAATTCACCCCTCCACTTT. Translation: CASSTTASSSYNSPLHF.

This clonotype was seen ten or more times. This chain uses TRBV29-1 with TRBJ2-7, with 8 bases aligning to TRBD1. After removal of 1 base from V and 4 bases from J, the junction contained 3 bases not matched to a gene. The CDR3 has 13 amino acids. In germline, CDR1 is SQVTM, CDR2 ANQGSEA. CDR3 DNA: TGCAGCGTTGAAGGGACAGGGATATACGAGCAGTACTTC. It specifies CSVEGTGIYEQYF.

This clonotype has ten or more counts. This sequence joins TRBV7-3 and TRBJ2-1, with 11 bases lining up with TRBD2. After removal of 6 bases from V and 6 bases from J, the junction contained 10 bases not matched to a gene. Germline V gene lookup returns CDR1 SGHTA and CDR2 FQGTGA. CDR3 length equals 16 residues. CDR3 bases: TGTGCCAGCAGTCTACACGGGACTAGCGGATTCAATGAGCAGTTCTTC. It is translated as CASSLHGTSGFNEQFF.

This clonotype was found many times. This chain connects TRBV20-1 to TRBJ1-1; D is possibly TRBD1 (5 bases). Between the trimmed V and J ends, which lost 0 bases and 9 bases, there was a span of 14 bases. The CDR3 covers 13 residues. Per the germline V gene, CDR1 is DFQATT and CDR2 is SNEGSKA (reference sequence). CDR3 amino acids: CSARETFEGKAFF. CDR3 nucleotide sequence: TGCAGTGCTAGAGAGACCTTCGAGGGGAAAGCTTTCTTT.

This clonotype has a handful of counts. The V and J genes are TRBV27 and TRBJ2-1; 8 bases match TRBD2. Germline trimming cut 3 bases from V and 9 bases from J; bases unmatched to any gene: 13. The germline V gene has CDR1 MNHEY and CDR2 SMNVEV (reference sequence). The CDR3 length is 16 residues. The CDR3 is CASSLASGLVRAEQFF. For the CDR3, the DNA is TGTGCCAGCAGTTTGGCTAGCGGGCTGGTTCGAGCTGAGCAGTTCTTC.

Ten or more counts support this clonotype. The chain joins TRBV6-1 to TRBJ2-6, with D possibly being TRBD2 (6 bases). CDR3 length: 16 amino acids. V was shortened by 2 bases and J by 2 bases, with 10 bases between the two germline ends. CDR1 MNHNS and CDR2 SASEGT come from the germline V gene. The CDR3 DNA is TGTGCCAGCAGTGAAATTACGGGGGCTGGGGCCAACGTCCTGACTTTC. Amino acid sequence: CASSEITGAGANVLTF.

The rearrangement joins TRBV10-3 to TRBJ2-7, with 7 bases identical to TRBD1. The ends lost 9 bases at V and 1 base at J; junction bases unmatched: 9. Germline CDR1 is ENHRY and CDR2 is SYGVKD. This CDR3 has 14 amino acids. The CDR3 DNA reads as TGTGCCATAAGTTCCCAGGGGGATTCCTACGAGCAGTACTTC. This codes for CAISSQGDSYEQYF.

This clonotype was picked up many times. V usage is TRBV29-1 and J usage is TRBJ2-7, with TRBD2 identical over 10 bases. The germline CDR1 and CDR2 sequences are SQVTM and ANQGSEA. CDR3 size: 12 residues. The junction had 11 bases not matched to a gene; V was cut back by 6 bases and J by 12 bases. DNA for the CDR3: TGCAGCGTCGAACCCCTAGCGGGAGTGCTGTACTTC. Translation gives CSVEPLAGVLYF.

There are many counts of this clonotype. Here the CDR3 DNA reads TGTGCCAGCAGTTTCGGGCAAATTAACACTGAAGCTTTCTTT. Residues: CASSFGQINTEAFF. This sequence joins TRBV27 and TRBJ1-1, with D uncertain. CDR1 and CDR2 from the germline V gene are MNHEY and SMNVEV (reference sequence). There are 14 residues in the CDR3. Trimming removed 3 bases at V and 2 bases at J, with 10 bases between.

This clonotype was counted between two and nine times. The chain employs TRBV12-3 or TRBV12-4 and TRBJ2-6; 7 bases match TRBD1. This CDR3 is 15 amino acids long. Germline trimming cut 6 bases from V and 2 bases from J; bases unmatched to any gene: 4. CDR3 region: CASSRRGTGANVLTF. DNA for the CDR3: TGTGCCAGCAGCCGCAGGGGGACTGGGGCCAACGTCCTGACTTTC.

This clonotype has just a few counts. The chain links TRBV7-3 to TRBJ2-1, with 8 bases identical to TRBD1. The CDR3 extends over 13 amino acids. Trimming removed 2 bases from V and 11 bases from J; junction bases left unmatched: 5. CDR1 is SGHTA, CDR2 FQGTGA, per germline. CDR3 sequence (DNA): TGTGCCAGCAGCTTACGACAGGGGAGGAAGCAGTTCTTC. Translating it yields CASSLRQGRKQFF.

This clonotype was detected only a few times. The chain couples TRBV20-1 to TRBJ2-1; D unresolved. This CDR3 has 13 amino acids. CDR1 is DFQATT, CDR2 SNEGSKA, per germline (reference sequence). V gave up 1 base and J gave up 4 bases, with 8 bases separating them. The DNA of the CDR3 is TGCAGTGCTAGAGTGGGTGGGTACAATGAGCAGTTCTTC. It yields the protein CSARVGGYNEQFF.

This clonotype was detected a few times. At one end, the junction sequence differs from germline, possibly due to a read error. The V call is TRBV7-7, the J call TRBJ2-1; D not certain. From germline, CDR1 is SSHAT and CDR2 FNYEAQ (reference sequence). This CDR3 contains 13 residues. DNA for the CDR3: TGTGCTAGCAGCTTATCCGGGTCAAATGAGCAGTTCTTC. It translates to CASSLSGSNEQFF.